This T cell receptor (beta chain) was sequenced in a study of CD8 T cells in Susac syndrome. Trimming removed 5 bases from V and 3 bases from J, with 13 bases in between. Germline V lookup: CDR1 DFQATT, CDR2 SNEGSKA (reference sequence). The CDR3 has 13 residues. Reverse transcription used about 0.5 to 1 ug RNA and random hexamers. Amplification of TCR beta CDR3 used immunoSEQ multiplex PCR across 54 Vbeta and 13 Jbeta. TCRdb analysed the immunoSEQ multiplex PCR reads with MiXCR anew, one entry per CDR3 protein. This sample has about 200,000 distinct CDR3 sequences; 95% occur once, and the top ten carry approximately 0.082%. Blood CD8+ and CD4+ T cells underwent high-throughput TCR beta sequencing. It was treatment-naive patients with stable or active relapsing-remitting disease who made up the multiple sclerosis controls. Through negative isolation, CD4+ and CD8+ T cells were obtained, while TEMRA cells were enriched using FACS.

The sequence was collected from a human donor with multiple sclerosis. The chain links TRBV20-1 to TRBJ2-5; D perhaps matches TRBD1 (6 bases). Sequencing input: CD4+ T cells from PBMCs. Here the CDR3 DNA reads TGCAGTGCTTTTAGGACAGCAAAAGAGACCCAGTACTTC. The encoded protein is CSAFRTAKETQYF.